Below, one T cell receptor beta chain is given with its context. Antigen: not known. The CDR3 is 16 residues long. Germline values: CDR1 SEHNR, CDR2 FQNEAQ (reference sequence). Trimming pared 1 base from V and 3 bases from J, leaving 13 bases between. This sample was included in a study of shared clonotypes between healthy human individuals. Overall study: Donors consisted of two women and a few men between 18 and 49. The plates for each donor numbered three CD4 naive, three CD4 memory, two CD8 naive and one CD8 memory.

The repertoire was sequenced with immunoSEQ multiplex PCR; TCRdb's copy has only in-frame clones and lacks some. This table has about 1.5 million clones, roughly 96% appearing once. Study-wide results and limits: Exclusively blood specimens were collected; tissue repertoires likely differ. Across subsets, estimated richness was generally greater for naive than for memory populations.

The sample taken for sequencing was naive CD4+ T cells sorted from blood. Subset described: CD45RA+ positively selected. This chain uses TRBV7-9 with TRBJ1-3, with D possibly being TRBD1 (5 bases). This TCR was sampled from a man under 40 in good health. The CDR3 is CASSLGARESGNTIYF. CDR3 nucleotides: TGTGCCAGCAGCTTAGGGGCCAGGGAGAGTGGAAACACCATATATTTT.